This passage covers 28 T cell receptor beta chains from one sample sequenced in a study of cytomegalovirus exposure and HLA in healthy donors. PCR involved 60 Vbeta and 13 Jbeta primers. The table came from immunoSEQ multiplex PCR; TCRdb's copy has only in-frame clones and leaves some out. The sample carries 95,000 to 100,000 clones, over 70% recorded once. Sequenced material: PBMCs. These receptor sequences come from a man over 45 in good health and CMV-seronegative.

V is TRBV7-3 and J is TRBJ1-2, with 7 positions matching TRBD1. This CDR3 comprises 14 residues. Germline V gene sequence: CDR1 SGHTA, CDR2 FQGTGA. Trimming removed 5 bases from V and 4 bases from J; junction bases left unmatched: 7. The CDR3 here is CASSLDRAGYGYTF. The CDR3 coding sequence is TGTGCCAGCAGCCTCGACAGGGCCGGCTATGGCTACACCTTC.

This rearrangement joins TRBV4-2 to TRBJ2-3, with 11 bases that match TRBD2. The junction had 10 bases not matched to a gene; V was cut back by 1 base and J by 7 bases. This CDR3 is built from 17 residues. Germline V gives CDR1 LGHNA, CDR2 YNFKEQ. The CDR3 bases are TGTGCCAGCAGCCAAGGTAGCGGGAGGGCCGAGCCATATACGCAGTATTTT. Encoded protein: CASSQGSGRAEPYTQYF.

The chain uses TRBV6-5 and TRBJ2-5; tentatively, D is TRBD1 (7 bases). There are 14 residues in the CDR3. The germline V and J ends were trimmed by 4 bases and 0 bases, with 9 bases remaining between them. Germline CDR1 MNHEY, CDR2 SVGAGI. CDR3 residues: CASSSGGYQETQYF. The CDR3 DNA sequence: TGTGCCAGCAGTTCAGGGGGGTACCAAGAGACCCAGTACTTC.

The chain's CDR3 is CASSRDIAGVAYNEQFF. The CDR3 DNA follows: TGCGCCAGCAGCCGGGATATAGCGGGAGTGGCCTACAATGAGCAGTTCTTC. The chain couples TRBV4-3 to TRBJ2-1, with 9 bases identical to TRBD2. CDR1 is LGHNA and CDR2 is YSLEER in the germline V gene. V lost 4 bases and J lost 2; bases outside the gene matches: 9. The CDR3 is 17 residues long.

The CDR3 region is CASSTSYRTNEQFF. CDR3 sequence (DNA): TGTGCCAGCAGCACCAGTTACAGGACCAATGAGCAGTTCTTC. The genes are TRBV5-6 and TRBJ2-1; a weak D match, TRBD1 (5 bases). The V gene lost 4 bases and the J gene lost 6 bases, with 14 bases spanning the gap. The CDR3 totals 14 residues. Germline CDR1 is SGHDT and CDR2 is YYEEEE.

V gene TRBV2 combines with J gene TRBJ2-7; possible D gene TRBD2, 5 bases. The CDR3 sequence is 15 residues long. The V and J ends lost 6 bases and 0 bases respectively, with 15 bases between them. Germline V CDR1 and CDR2: SNHLY, FYNNEI. Here the CDR3 DNA reads TGTGCCAGCAGGAGGGAACTGACTCTCTCCTACGAGCAGTACTTC. Translating gives CASRRELTLSYEQYF.

This clone was detected once. This chain joins TRBV27 and TRBJ2-5; no clear D. The germline V and J ends were trimmed by 10 bases and 1 base, with 16 bases remaining between them. The CDR3 has 14 amino acids. Looked up from germline, CDR1 is MNHEY and CDR2 is SMNVEV (reference sequence). The CDR3 DNA reads TGTGCCACCATCCGAGGAGTGTTCCAAGAGACCCAGTACTTC. Translating gives CATIRGVFQETQYF.

The chain carries TRBV19 and TRBJ2-1, with TRBD2 as a possible D gene (6 bases). CDR1 and CDR2 (germline): LNHDA, SQIVND (reference sequence). V lost 7 bases to trimming and J lost 4 bases, with 20 bases between them. The CDR3 is 16 amino acids. The CDR3 DNA is TGTGCCAGTAAAAGGAGGTCTAGCGATTTATACAATGAGCAGTTCTTC. It yields the protein CASKRRSSDLYNEQFF. Variable domain in full (rest from reference TRBV19 and TRBJ2-1): DGGITQSPKYLFRKEGQNVTLSCEQNLNHDAMYWYRQDPGQGLRLIYYSQIVNDFQKGDIAEGYSVSREKKESFPLTVTSAQKNPTAFYLCASKRRSSDLYNEQFFGPGTRLTVL.

The chain joins TRBV7-2 to TRBJ2-1; D may be TRBD2 (5 bases). Germline loops: CDR1 SGHTA, CDR2 FQGNSA. This CDR3 has 14 amino acids. The V and J ends lost 1 base and 7 bases respectively, with 11 bases between them. The CDR3 bases are TGTGCCAGCAGCTTAGAATGGACTGGGAATGAGCAGTTCTTC. This encodes CASSLEWTGNEQFF.

The chain is built from TRBV5-1 and TRBJ2-5, with D perhaps matching TRBD2 (6 bases). Matching the DNA end better, TRBJ2-7 makes the J call doubtful. From germline, CDR1 is SGHRS and CDR2 YFSETQ. The CDR3 is 16 residues long. The CDR3 sequence: CASSPAGVSGGYEQYF. The DNA of the CDR3 is TGCGCCAGCAGCCCGGCTGGGGTATCCGGAGGGTACGAGCAGTACTTC.

The genes are TRBV19 and TRBJ2-1, with TRBD2 matching 10 bases. Germline CDR1 LNHDA, CDR2 SQIVND (reference sequence). The length of the CDR3 is 15 residues. Trimming at V came to 5 bases and at J to 9 bases, leaving 10 bases not matched to a gene. The CDR3 DNA follows: TGTGCCAGTAGTCAACCGGGACTAGCGAAGGGTGAGCAGTTCTTC. Protein sequence: CASSQPGLAKGEQFF.

CDR3 region: CASSHQEEDTQYF. CDR3 in DNA: TGTGCCAGCAGTCACCAGGAGGAAGATACGCAGTATTTT. The V gene is TRBV6-6, the J gene TRBJ2-3; weak D call: TRBD2 (5 bases). Germline V CDR1 and CDR2: MNHNY, SVGAGI (reference sequence). This CDR3 contains 13 residues. V was pared by 5 bases and J by 5 bases, with 11 bases between.

V usage is TRBV6-1 and J usage is TRBJ2-7; 10 nucleotides align to TRBD1. CDR3 size: 14 residues. J gave up 5 bases and V 6 bases, and 7 bases lay outside the gene matches. Looked up from germline, CDR1 is MNHNS and CDR2 is SASEGT. The CDR3 protein is CASRGQGLVHEQYF. The CDR3 DNA reads as TGTGCCAGCAGGGGACAGGGGTTGGTCCACGAGCAGTACTTC.

On this clone: Mismatch with germline at one junction end may stem from a read error. This sequence joins TRBV25-1 and TRBJ2-1; possibly TRBD1 for D (6 bases). Germline V CDR1 and CDR2: MGHDK, SYGVNS. The CDR3 is 13 amino acids. The CDR3 here is CASKDSSYNEQFF. CDR3 sequence (DNA): TGTGCTAGCAAGGACAGCTCCTACAATGAGCAGTTCTTC.

The gene calls are TRBV10-3 and TRBJ2-5; 8 bases are a match to TRBD2. The CDR3 contains 16 residues. Trimming removed 10 bases from V and 4 bases from J; junction bases left unmatched: 17. Germline-derived CDR1 and CDR2 are ENHRY and SYGVKD. Written as DNA, the CDR3 is TGTGCCACCTCCCTATCGGCGGGACTAGTTGGAGAGACCCAGTACTTC. Encoded protein: CATSLSAGLVGETQYF.

This clone was picked up one time. The chain recombines TRBV11-2 with TRBJ2-7; D unresolved. Germline CDR1 is SGHAT and CDR2 is FQNNGV. V was cut by 5 bases and J by 4 bases, with 9 bases left in between. CDR3 size: 12 residues. The CDR3: CASSPRAYEQYF. The CDR3 region has the DNA TGTGCCAGCAGCCCGCGCGCTTACGAGCAGTACTTC.

The CDR3 is CASQGTSSLRQYF. CDR3 bases: TGCGCCAGCCAGGGGACCTCATCACTACGGCAGTACTTC. The gene calls are TRBV5-1 and TRBJ2-7; possibly TRBD1 for D (6 bases). Trimming shortened V by 7 bases and J by 9 bases, and 20 bases separated the two germline ends. The CDR3 extends over 13 amino acids. The germline V gene has CDR1 SGHRS and CDR2 YFSETQ.

This chain connects TRBV6-1 to TRBJ2-7; the D is unclear. CDR3 length equals 12 residues. CDR1 and CDR2 from the germline V gene are MNHNS and SASEGT. V was cut by 8 bases and J by 1 base, with 9 bases left in between. CDR3 loop: CASLFGSYEQYF. As DNA, the CDR3 is TGTGCCAGCCTTTTCGGTTCCTACGAGCAGTACTTC.

In its sample, this clone was seen a few times. The chain has TRBV4-2 and TRBJ1-4; 10 bases fit TRBD1. Germline CDR1 LGHNA, CDR2 YNFKEQ. The ends lost 5 bases at V and 8 bases at J; junction bases unmatched: 5. The CDR3 is made up of 14 amino acids. The CDR3 bases are TGTGCCAGCAGCAACGGACAGGGGGGAGAAAAACTGTTTTTT. Encoded protein: CASSNGQGGEKLFF.

This clone was picked up a small number of times. V usage is TRBV6-5 and J usage is TRBJ2-3; possible D gene TRBD1, 6 bases. The CDR3 spans 14 residues. Trimming removed 2 bases at V and 4 bases at J, with 10 bases between. The germline V gene has CDR1 MNHEY and CDR2 SVGAGI. In nucleotides, the CDR3 is TGTGCCAGCAGTTACCAGGGGCGCCCAGATACGCAGTATTTT. This translates into CASSYQGRPDTQYF.

This clone was recorded once. The rearrangement links TRBV9 to TRBJ2-2; TRBD2 is a possible D gene (5 bases). The CDR3 is 19 amino acids. The V gene's germline CDR1 is SGDLS and CDR2 YYNGEE. V was trimmed by 3 bases and J by 1 base, leaving 22 bases between them. This CDR3 reads CASSADMIGIKENTGELFF. The CDR3 DNA reads TGTGCCAGCAGCGCCGACATGATCGGGATAAAGGAGAACACCGGGGAGCTGTTTTTT.

This clone was seen a few times. The chain has TRBV5-4 and TRBJ1-1; 7 nucleotides line up with TRBD1. The trim removed 4 bases at V and 3 bases at J, leaving 6 bases unmatched. The CDR3 is 14 amino acids. CDR1 and CDR2 (germline): SGHNT, YYREEE (reference sequence). CDR3 sequence: CASSRQGRDTEAFF. For the CDR3, the DNA is TGTGCCAGCAGCAGACAGGGAAGGGACACTGAAGCTTTCTTT. Looking up the rest from reference TRBV5-4 and TRBJ1-1 gives the full variable domain: ETGVTQSPTHLIKTRGQQVTLRCSSQSGHNTVSWYQQALGQGPQFIFQYYREEENGRGNFPPRFSGLQFPNYSSELNVNALELDDSALYLCASSRQGRDTEAFFGQGTRLTVV.

V gene TRBV6-6 combines with J gene TRBJ1-4; D gene unclear. The ends were cut back, 3 bases at V and 8 bases at J, with 7 bases in the middle. The CDR3 extends over 12 amino acids. The germline gives CDR1 MNHNY, CDR2 SVGAGI (reference sequence). The CDR3 DNA is TGTGCCAGCAGTTATACAGTCGAAAAACTGTTTTTT. It is translated as CASSYTVEKLFF.

V gene TRBV11-3 combines with J gene TRBJ2-3; D perhaps matches TRBD2 (5 bases). In germline, CDR1 is SGHNT, CDR2 YENEEA. Trimming stripped 4 bases from V and 6 bases from J, with 14 bases between. The CDR3 is 14 amino acids. The CDR3, as DNA: TGTGCCAGCAGCTATGCGGGCCATGGGGATACGCAGTATTTT. Its protein is CASSYAGHGDTQYF. The full variable domain, its missing parts supplied by reference TRBV11-3 and TRBJ2-3, is EAGVVQSPRYKIIEKKQPVAFWCNPISGHNTLYWYLQNLGQGPELLIRYENEEAVDDSQLPKDRFSAERLKGVDSTLKIQPAELGDSAVYLCASSYAGHGDTQYFGPGTRLTVL.

The chain has TRBV5-1 and TRBJ1-5; TRBD1 might be the D (5 bases). Trimming left V 0 bases short and J 6 bases short, with 10 bases between. The V gene's germline CDR1 is SGHRS and CDR2 YFSETQ. The CDR3 loop spans 14 amino acids. The CDR3 region has the DNA TGCGCCAGCAGCTTGGAAGGGGCAGGTCAGCCCCAGCATTTT. This encodes CASSLEGAGQPQHF.

The chain is built from TRBV6-1 and TRBJ2-6; D perhaps matches TRBD1 (6 bases). Between the trimmed V and J ends, which lost 5 bases and 0 bases, there was a span of 8 bases. The CDR3 has 15 residues. Germline V gives CDR1 MNHNS, CDR2 SASEGT. The CDR3 nucleotides read TGTGCCAGCAGTAGACAGGACTCTGGGGCCAACGTCCTGACTTTC. Encoded protein: CASSRQDSGANVLTF.

The chain carries TRBV4-2 and TRBJ2-2; TRBD2 matches at 9 bases. This CDR3 comprises 19 residues. The V gene end was trimmed by 4 bases and the J gene end by 5 bases; junction bases not matched to a gene: 17. Germline V gene data show CDR1 as LGHNA and CDR2 as YNFKEQ. The CDR3 DNA follows: TGTGCCAGCAGCCTCGAATTAGCGGGAGTTCCGGGGAAGACCGGGGAGCTGTTTTTT. Translating it yields CASSLELAGVPGKTGELFF.

This chain joins TRBV5-6 and TRBJ1-1; D gene ambiguous. Trimming cost V 0 bases and J 1 base, with 7 bases left between them. CDR1 is SGHDT, CDR2 YYEEEE, per germline. The CDR3 is 14 amino acids. The CDR3 protein is CASSLGWRNTEAFF. DNA of the CDR3: TGTGCCAGCAGCTTGGGTTGGAGGAACACTGAAGCTTTCTTT.